This entry lists 7 T cell receptor beta chains sequenced from one sample in a study of T cells after yellow fever vaccination. TCRdb called the 5' RACE reads again in MiXCR, with one record for every CDR3 protein. In the table there are hundreds of thousands of distinct CDR3 sequences, more than 9% of which are singletons. The source material was PBMCs, sampled on the day of the yellow fever booster vaccination. These receptors came from a man aged 25 to 40 who received the YFV17D yellow fever vaccine.

The J gene is TRBJ1-5, the V gene TRBV12-3 or TRBV12-4; 7 bases fit TRBD1. CDR3 length equals 18 residues. V gave up 7 bases and J gave up 0 bases; unmatched junction bases: 15. The CDR3 DNA reads TGTGCCAGCACCTACAGGGGACAGCCTAAGTATAGCAATCAGCCCCAGCATTTT. It is translated as CASTYRGQPKYSNQPQHF.

This clonotype has a count of ten or more. The rearrangement uses TRBV19 and TRBJ2-2; TRBD2 agrees at 13 bases. Germline trimming cut 9 bases from V and 2 bases from J; bases unmatched to any gene: 6. Germline V CDR1 and CDR2: LNHDA, SQIVND (reference sequence). The CDR3 consists of 16 residues. The DNA of the CDR3 is TGTGCCAGCTCGGGACTAGCGGGGATTAACACCGGGGAGCTGTTTTTT. Translating it yields CASSGLAGINTGELFF.

The chain has TRBV20-1 and TRBJ1-2; TRBD1 matches 8 bases. The CDR3 is made up of 13 amino acids. Germline CDR1 DFQATT, CDR2 SNEGSKA (reference sequence). V lost 8 bases, J lost 1 base, and 6 bases stayed unmatched. The CDR3 protein is CSIVGQVNYGYTF. DNA for the CDR3: TGCAGTATTGTGGGACAGGTTAACTATGGCTACACCTTC.

This chain connects TRBV5-6 to TRBJ2-3; TRBD1 matches at 7 bases. V lost 2 bases to trimming and J lost 0 bases; unmatched junction nucleotides: 6. CDR1 is SGHDT, CDR2 YYEEEE, per germline. This CDR3 is built from 16 residues. The CDR3 region has the DNA TGTGCCAGCAGCTTCGGTGGGACAGTGAGCACAGATACGCAGTATTTT. The encoded protein is CASSFGGTVSTDTQYF.

This clonotype has only a few counts. CDR3 sequence reads: CASGHSGRPQETQYF. CDR3 nucleotides: TGTGCCAGCGGCCATAGCGGGAGGCCGCAAGAGACCCAGTACTTC. The genes are TRBV6-1 and TRBJ2-5; 10 positions agree with TRBD2. The J segment lost 2 bases and the V segment lost 8 bases, leaving 8 bases of the junction unmatched. Germline assignment: CDR1 MNHNS and CDR2 SASEGT. CDR3 length: 15 residues.

This clonotype has only a few counts. This chain connects TRBV20-1 to TRBJ1-1; no definite D call. The V end was cut by 6 bases, the J end by 3 bases, with 11 bases between. Germline CDR1 DFQATT, CDR2 SNEGSKA (reference sequence). The CDR3 loop spans 12 amino acids. The CDR3 nucleotides are TGCAGTGCAAGACGAGGTTACACTGAAGCTTTCTTT. Translating it yields CSARRGYTEAFF.

This chain links TRBV7-2 with TRBJ1-1, with D possibly TRBD1 on 5 matching bases. The CDR3 has 13 residues. Per germline, CDR1 SGHTA and CDR2 FQGNSA. The germline V and J ends were trimmed by 2 bases and 6 bases, with 10 bases remaining between them. CDR3 coding DNA: TGTGCCAGCAGCTTAATAGGGGAGGCTGAAGCTTTCTTT. It encodes CASSLIGEAEAFF.